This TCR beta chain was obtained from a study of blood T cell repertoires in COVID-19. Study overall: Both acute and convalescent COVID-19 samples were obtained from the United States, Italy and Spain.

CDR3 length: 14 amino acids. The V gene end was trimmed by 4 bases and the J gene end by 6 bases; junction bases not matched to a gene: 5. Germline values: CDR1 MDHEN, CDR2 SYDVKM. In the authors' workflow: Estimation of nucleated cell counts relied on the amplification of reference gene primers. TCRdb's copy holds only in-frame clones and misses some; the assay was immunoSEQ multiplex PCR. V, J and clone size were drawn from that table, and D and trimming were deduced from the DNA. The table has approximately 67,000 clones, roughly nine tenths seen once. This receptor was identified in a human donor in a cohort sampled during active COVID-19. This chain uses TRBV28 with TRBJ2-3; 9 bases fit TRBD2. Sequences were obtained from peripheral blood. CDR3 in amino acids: CASSSSGTGDTQYF. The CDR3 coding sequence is TGTGCCAGCAGTTCTAGCGGGACGGGGGATACGCAGTATTTT.